The next 27 T cell receptor beta chains were all read from a single sample in a study of shared clonotypes between healthy human individuals. CD8 cells classed as naive were CD45RO-negative and positively selected for CCR7, excluding terminally differentiated effector memory CD45RA+ cells. The table came from immunoSEQ multiplex PCR; TCRdb's copy has only in-frame clones and leaves some out. The table has 2 million to 2.5 million clones, about 95% seen once; the top ten hold about 1.1%. The specimen was naive CD8+ T cells sorted from blood. Receptors were obtained from a man younger than 35 in good health.

The chain couples TRBV5-6 to TRBJ2-7; maybe TRBD1 (5 bases). V was clipped by 0 bases and J by 2 bases, with 9 bases between them. The germline V gene encodes CDR1 SGHDT and CDR2 YYEEEE. The CDR3 is made up of 14 amino acids. CDR3 DNA sequence: TGTGCCAGCAGCTTGGTGGACATCACCTACGAGCAGTACTTC. Its protein is CASSLVDITYEQYF.

This clone was found once. The rearrangement uses TRBV7-9 and TRBJ1-1, with D unresolved. Germline V gene data show CDR1 as SEHNR and CDR2 as FQNEAQ (reference sequence). The CDR3 covers 15 residues. The CDR3 DNA sequence: TGTGGAGGTGGAGGGCCACTTCTATACAACACTGAAGCTTTCTTT. This sequence encodes CGGGGPLLYNTEAFF.

This chain uses TRBV21-1 with TRBJ1-1; the tabulated D call, TRBD1, remains unverified against the DNA. TRBV21-1 is described as a pseudogene. The CDR3 spans 16 residues. CDR3 coding DNA: TGTGCCAGCAGCAACAGGATCCATTTACCGAACACTGAAGCTTTCTTT. It codes for CASSNRIHLPNTEAFF.

This rearrangement joins TRBV5-1 to TRBJ1-3, with 12 bases matching TRBD1. Germline lookup yields CDR1 SGHRS and CDR2 YFSETQ. The length of the CDR3 is 18 residues. Germline trimming cut 0 bases from V and 4 bases from J; bases unmatched to any gene: 8. CDR3 protein: CASSLEPGQGAVGNTIYF. CDR3 bases: TGCGCCAGCAGCTTGGAGCCGGGACAGGGGGCGGTCGGAAACACCATATATTTT.

V gene TRBV29-1 combines with J gene TRBJ2-7, with D possibly matching TRBD2 (6 bases). Trimming removed 4 bases from V and 2 bases from J, with 12 bases in between. The CDR3 consists of 13 residues. Germline lookup yields CDR1 SQVTM and CDR2 ANQGSEA. The CDR3 loop reads CSVGRGSTYEQYF. The CDR3 DNA sequence: TGCAGCGTTGGGAGGGGATCGACCTACGAGCAGTACTTC.

This sequence joins TRBV30 and TRBJ2-2; 12 positions match TRBD1. The ends lost 6 bases at V and 2 bases at J; junction bases unmatched: 4. Per germline, CDR1 GTSNPN and CDR2 SVGIG (reference sequence). The CDR3 covers 15 residues. The DNA of the CDR3 is TGTGCCTGCTATGGGACAGGGGGCAACACCGGGGAGCTGTTTTTT. This sequence encodes CACYGTGGNTGELFF.

V gene TRBV6-1 combines with J gene TRBJ2-5, with 7 bases aligning to TRBD1. Per the germline V gene, CDR1 is MNHNS and CDR2 is SASEGT. V lost 4 bases, J lost 2 bases, and 7 bases stayed unmatched. The CDR3 spans 15 residues. The CDR3 loop is CASSVWDSAQETQYF. As DNA, the CDR3 is TGTGCCAGCAGTGTCTGGGACAGTGCACAAGAGACCCAGTACTTC.

The J gene is TRBJ1-3, the V gene TRBV10-3, with D possibly being TRBD1 (5 bases). This CDR3 comprises 20 residues. Germline V gene lookup returns CDR1 ENHRY and CDR2 SYGVKD. V gave up 3 bases and J gave up 0 bases, with 24 bases separating them. CDR3 bases: TGTGCCATCAGTGACTTCGGCTCTTCGTCAGGGTCGCTCTCTGGAAACACCATATATTTT. This sequence encodes CAISDFGSSSGSLSGNTIYF.

The J gene is TRBJ2-6, the V gene TRBV2; possibly TRBD1 for D (5 bases). Trimming stripped 6 bases from V and 1 base from J, with 16 bases between. Germline V gives CDR1 SNHLY, CDR2 FYNNEI. This CDR3 is built from 17 residues. The chain's CDR3 is CASRVGRDLSGANVLTF. For the CDR3, the DNA is TGTGCCAGCAGGGTGGGCAGGGATCTGTCTGGGGCCAACGTCCTGACTTTC.

CDR3 sequence: CASGSANRGSEQYF. CDR3 nucleotides: TGTGCTAGTGGTTCGGCTAACAGGGGCTCCGAGCAGTACTTC. The V gene is TRBV12-5, the J gene TRBJ2-7, with TRBD1 matching 7 bases. Germline V gene data show CDR1 as LGHNT and CDR2 as FRNRAP. The CDR3 runs to 14 residues. The V and J ends lost 4 bases and 6 bases, in that order; junction bases with no gene match: 9. The variable domain in full, completed from reference TRBV12-5 and TRBJ2-7, reads DARVTQTPRHKVTEMGQEVTMRCQPILGHNTVFWYRQTMMQGLELLAYFRNRAPLDDSGMPKDRFSAEMPDATLATLKIQPSEPRDSAVYFCASGSANRGSEQYFGPGTRLTVT.

The J gene is TRBJ2-1, the V gene TRBV27, with 7 positions matching TRBD1. After removal of 3 bases from V and 6 bases from J, the junction contained 11 bases not matched to a gene. There are 16 residues in the CDR3. The germline V gene encodes CDR1 MNHEY and CDR2 SMNVEV (reference sequence). The CDR3 spells CASSLVGQSGTNEQFF. Here the CDR3 DNA reads TGTGCCAGCAGTTTGGTGGGACAGTCCGGGACCAATGAGCAGTTCTTC.

The chain couples TRBV19 to TRBJ2-1, with a possible D match to TRBD2 (5 bases). The germline gives CDR1 LNHDA, CDR2 SQIVND (reference sequence). There are 14 residues in the CDR3. V was cut by 7 bases and J by 4 bases, with 14 bases left in between. This chain's CDR3 is CASKPPRGYNEQFF. CDR3 DNA sequence: TGTGCCAGTAAGCCACCCCGGGGATACAATGAGCAGTTCTTC.

Note on this clone: The identical CDR3 is also encoded by other nucleotide sequences in the sample. This sequence joins TRBV30 and TRBJ2-7; D is perhaps TRBD1 (5 bases). CDR3 length: 11 amino acids. With 5 bases removed from V and 3 bases from J, the gap between germline ends came to 8 bases. Per the germline V gene, CDR1 is GTSNPN and CDR2 is SVGIG (reference sequence). CDR3 sequence reads: CAWGDSYEQYF. CDR3 sequence (DNA): TGTGCCTGGGGAGACAGCTACGAGCAGTACTTC.

The rearrangement links TRBV6-5 to TRBJ1-6, with TRBD1 as a possible D gene (5 bases). This CDR3 is built from 14 residues. CDR1 and CDR2 from the germline V gene are MNHEY and SVGAGI. V lost 4 bases and J 10 bases, leaving 14 bases between the germline ends. The CDR3 nucleotides are TGTGCCAGCAGTTCCGGGACCAGAGGGTCACCCCTCCACTTT. Amino acids: CASSSGTRGSPLHF.

V is TRBV28 and J is TRBJ1-6; no definite D call. CDR1 and CDR2 from the germline V gene are MDHEN and SYDVKM. Trimming cost V 6 bases and J 14 bases, with 26 bases left between them. There are 16 residues in the CDR3. CDR3 nucleotide sequence: TGTGCCAGCAGCTCCACCCCCCATCCTCAGATGTGGTCCCTCCACTTT. Amino acids: CASSSTPHPQMWSLHF.

This clone was seen once. This chain connects TRBV10-1 to TRBJ2-3, with D possibly TRBD2 on 5 matching bases. The CDR3 has 17 residues. V lost 4 bases and J lost 5, with 22 bases in between. Germline V gene data show CDR1 as WNHNN and CDR2 as SYGVQD (reference sequence). The CDR3 loop is CASSGQTPGLLQDTQYF. Here the CDR3 DNA reads TGCGCCAGCAGTGGACAAACGCCGGGATTATTGCAAGATACGCAGTATTTT.

The J gene is TRBJ2-7, the V gene TRBV18; TRBD1 aligns across 10 bases. CDR1 KGHSH and CDR2 LQKENI come from the germline V gene. With 3 bases clipped from V and 4 bases from J, the junction kept 6 bases outside the gene matches. The CDR3 loop spans 15 amino acids. For the CDR3, the DNA is TGTGCCAGCTCACCTATTGGACAGGGGGTATACGAGCAGTACTTC. This codes for CASSPIGQGVYEQYF.

The chain carries TRBV5-6 and TRBJ2-7; 8 nucleotides match TRBD1. Trimming at V came to 4 bases and at J to 5 bases, leaving 11 bases not matched to a gene. The CDR3 runs to 15 residues. Germline loops: CDR1 SGHDT, CDR2 YYEEEE. This CDR3 reads CASSPDRGPGHEQYF. The CDR3 nucleotides are TGTGCCAGCAGCCCAGACAGGGGTCCAGGTCACGAGCAGTACTTC.

Details on this clone: The sample carries other DNA sequences with the same CDR3. The chain couples TRBV6-6 to TRBJ2-7; D unresolved. With 2 bases removed from V and 1 base from J, the gap between germline ends came to 6 bases. Germline V CDR1 and CDR2: MNHNY, SVGAGI (reference sequence). The CDR3 length is 13 residues. This CDR3 reads CASSYKASYEQYF. The CDR3 nucleotides are TGTGCCAGCAGTTACAAAGCATCCTACGAGCAGTACTTC.

The gene calls are TRBV19 and TRBJ1-2; the D gene is possibly TRBD1 (6 bases). The V and J ends lost 5 bases and 2 bases respectively, with 12 bases between them. The CDR3 runs 14 residues. The germline gives CDR1 LNHDA, CDR2 SQIVND (reference sequence). The CDR3 nucleotides read TGTGCCAGTAGTTTGGACAGACTAAACTATGGCTACACCTTC. It is translated as CASSLDRLNYGYTF.

In the case of this clone: Other DNA sequences in this specimen translate into the identical CDR3. V usage is TRBV7-9 and J usage is TRBJ2-7, with no clear D. This CDR3 contains 13 residues. Germline CDR1 and CDR2: SEHNR and FQNEAQ (reference sequence). V shed 3 bases and J shed 0 bases, with 6 bases lying between them. The CDR3 loop reads CASSLFSSYEQYF. The CDR3 DNA reads as TGTGCCAGCAGCTTGTTCAGCTCCTACGAGCAGTACTTC.

J is TRBJ2-7 and V is TRBV11-3; tentatively, D is TRBD2 (6 bases). Germline values: CDR1 SGHNT, CDR2 YENEEA. Deletions cut 5 bases from V and 1 base from J, with 24 bases between. The CDR3 spans 18 residues. The CDR3 DNA reads as TGTGCCAGCAGCCCCCCCCTGGGGTCCGGGAGAGGTTCCTACGAGCAGTACTTC. Its protein is CASSPPLGSGRGSYEQYF.

The chain is built from TRBV13 and TRBJ1-3; D possibly corresponds to TRBD1 (5 bases). Germline V gene data show CDR1 as PRHDT and CDR2 as FYEKMQ (reference sequence). The CDR3 totals 13 residues. Trimming removed 7 bases from V and 8 bases from J, with 15 bases in between. CDR3 nucleotides: TGTGCCAGCACCCTCCCCGGGGCGTACACCATATATTTT. This sequence encodes CASTLPGAYTIYF. Full variable domain (remainder filled in from reference TRBV13 and TRBJ1-3): AAGVIQSPRHLIKEKRETATLKCYPIPRHDTVYWYQQGPGQDPQFLISFYEKMQSDKGSIPDRFSAQQFSDYHSELNMSSLELGDSALYFCASTLPGAYTIYFGEGSWLTVV.

The chain joins TRBV4-1 to TRBJ2-7; D uncertain. This CDR3 contains 13 residues. Trimming removed 4 bases at V and 4 bases at J, with 11 bases between. Germline CDR1 reads MGHRA; CDR2 reads YSYEKL. The CDR3 nucleotides are TGCGCCAGCAGCCCCTTCGTGGGTTACGAGCAGTACTTC. It is translated as CASSPFVGYEQYF.

The rearrangement links TRBV4-1 to TRBJ1-1; D call uncertain. The V end was cut by 1 base, the J end by 0 bases, with 12 bases between. Per the germline V gene, CDR1 is MGHRA and CDR2 is YSYEKL. This CDR3 has 16 amino acids. The CDR3 DNA follows: TGCGCCAGCAGCCAAGGTGCAGGACTGATGAACACTGAAGCTTTCTTT. Protein: CASSQGAGLMNTEAFF.

V usage is TRBV19 and J usage is TRBJ2-7; 10 nucleotides align to TRBD2. The V gene end was trimmed by 4 bases and the J gene end by 3 bases; junction bases not matched to a gene: 6. The CDR3 has 15 amino acids. CDR1 is LNHDA, CDR2 SQIVND, per germline (reference sequence). CDR3 in DNA: TGTGCCAGTAGTACTACTAGCGGGACCCGCTACGAGCAGTACTTC. This codes for CASSTTSGTRYEQYF.

V usage is TRBV6-1 and J usage is TRBJ2-1; weak D call: TRBD2 (6 bases). V gave up 6 bases and J gave up 10 bases, with 10 bases separating them. Per germline, CDR1 MNHNS and CDR2 SASEGT. This CDR3 region has 11 residues. DNA for the CDR3: TGTGCCAGCAGGGAGGGCGGGGAGCAGTTCTTC. Translation: CASREGGEQFF.